The clone carrying this T cell receptor beta chain was detected a few times. What it binds is unknown. Breast cancer patients provided tissue from their axillary draining lymph nodes. The data stem from a study of breast tumors, draining lymph nodes, adjacent tissues. One entry per CDR3 protein results from TCRdb running MiXCR on the multiplex PCR reads. The sample holds approximately 280,000 distinct CDR3 sequences, roughly 30% seen once. Whole-study results and caveats: Findings are consistent with lymph node origin and intratumoral expansion of most tumor T cells.

V gave up 1 base and J gave up 4 bases, with 8 bases separating them. Germline CDR1 is SGHDT and CDR2 is YYEEEE. CDR3 length: 13 residues. This clonotype was obtained from a female donor with breast cancer. Some clones in this sample may be carry-over from other donors' samples. Sequencing used axillary lymph node tissue. The V and J genes are TRBV5-6 and TRBJ1-1; no clear D gene. CDR3 protein: CASSLSPATEAFF. In DNA form, the CDR3 reads TGTGCCAGCAGCTTGTCCCCGGCCACTGAAGCTTTCTTT.